A selection of T cell receptor beta chains follows, all from one sample in a study of shared clonotypes between healthy human individuals. The table came from immunoSEQ multiplex PCR; TCRdb's copy has only in-frame clones and leaves some out. Counted here are a few million clones, 90% to 95% occurring once; the ten biggest clones make up about 0.37%. The source material was naive CD4+ T cells from PBMCs. These receptors were taken from a man aged 18 to 30 in good health. Some clones in this sample may be carry-over from other donors' samples. Each CDR3 is given with its conserved first and last residue. The D gene is left open where the match is weak.

v_gene: TRBV28
len: 14
d_gene: -
j_gene: TRBJ1-3
CDR3nt: TGTGCCAGCAGTTTATCGGCAAGTGGAAACACCATATATTTT
CDR3aa: CASSLSASGNTIYF

v_gene: TRBV30
len: 15
d_gene: -
j_gene: TRBJ2-7
CDR3nt: TGTGCCTGGAGTGTACCAAATGGACATCCCTACGAGCAGTACTTC
CDR3aa: CAWSVPNGHPYEQYF

v_gene: TRBV2
len: 15
d_gene: TRBD2
j_gene: TRBJ2-2
CDR3nt: TGTGCCAGCAGCTTGGGGACTAGATCCACCGGGGAGCTGTTTTTT
CDR3aa: CASSLGTRSTGELFF

v_gene: TRBV5-6
len: 13
d_gene: TRBD1
j_gene: TRBJ1-5
CDR3nt: TGTGCCAGCAGCAGTGGAGGGGGCTCGCCCCAGCATTTT
CDR3aa: CASSSGGGSPQHF

v_gene: TRBV5-1
len: 15
d_gene: -
j_gene: TRBJ2-7
CDR3nt: TGCGCCAGCAGCTTGGATCCCAGTTCCTCTTACGAGCAGTACTTC
CDR3aa: CASSLDPSSSYEQYF

v_gene: TRBV7-6
len: 16
d_gene: TRBD1
j_gene: TRBJ2-7
CDR3nt: TGTGCCAGCAGTCCGGTGGGAGGACAGGGTGACTACGAGCAGTACTTC
CDR3aa: CASSPVGGQGDYEQYF

v_gene: TRBV5-1
len: 16
d_gene: -
j_gene: TRBJ2-2
CDR3nt: TGCGCCAGCAGCTTTGGCCGGGGATGGAGCACCGGGGAGCTGTTTTTT
CDR3aa: CASSFGRGWSTGELFF

v_gene: TRBV27
len: 13
d_gene: -
j_gene: TRBJ1-1
CDR3nt: TGTGCCAGCAGTTTAAAGTTGAACACTGAAGCTTTCTTT
CDR3aa: CASSLKLNTEAFF

v_gene: TRBV11-2
len: 13
d_gene: -
j_gene: TRBJ1-1
CDR3nt: TGTGCCAGCAGCCCATATGGGAACACTGAAGCTTTCTTT
CDR3aa: CASSPYGNTEAFF

v_gene: TRBV27
len: 14
d_gene: TRBD2
j_gene: TRBJ2-3
CDR3nt: TGTGCCGCATCTAGCGGGAGGGCTACAGATACGCAGTATTTT
CDR3aa: CAASSGRATDTQYF

v_gene: TRBV5-1
len: 14
d_gene: -
j_gene: TRBJ1-1
CDR3nt: TGCGCCAGCAGCCGAGTCCCAGCGAACACTGAAGCTTTCTTT
CDR3aa: CASSRVPANTEAFF